The subject of this entry is one T cell receptor beta chain. This sample stems from a study of blood T cell repertoires in COVID-19. In the original workflow: From reference gene primer amplification, estimates of nucleated cell counts were derived. The protocol was immunoSEQ multiplex PCR, while the TCRdb copy is restricted to in-frame clones and leaves out a portion. V and J calls and clone size are those listed in that table; D and trimming were worked out from the DNA. The sample gives roughly 290,000 clones, about 93% of which show up once; around 6.8% is in the top ten. Followed over time, Seattle patients had been enrolled while infection was active. The sequence was collected from a woman under 40 with COVID-19, enrolled during active disease. The material sequenced was peripheral blood.

CDR3 region: CASSLGTSRPSYNEQFF. In DNA, the CDR3 is TGTGCCAGTAGTCTTGGGACTAGCCGTCCCTCCTACAATGAGCAGTTCTTC. This chain joins TRBV19 and TRBJ2-1; 9 bases are shared with TRBD2. Germline assignment: CDR1 LNHDA and CDR2 SQIVND (reference sequence). The length of the CDR3 is 17 residues. The J segment lost 0 bases and the V segment lost 5 bases, leaving 8 bases of the junction unmatched. Looking up the rest from reference TRBV19 and TRBJ2-1 gives the full variable domain: DGGITQSPKYLFRKEGQNVTLSCEQNLNHDAMYWYRQDPGQGLRLIYYSQIVNDFQKGDIAEGYSVSREKKESFPLTVTSAQKNPTAFYLCASSLGTSRPSYNEQFFGPGTRLTVL.